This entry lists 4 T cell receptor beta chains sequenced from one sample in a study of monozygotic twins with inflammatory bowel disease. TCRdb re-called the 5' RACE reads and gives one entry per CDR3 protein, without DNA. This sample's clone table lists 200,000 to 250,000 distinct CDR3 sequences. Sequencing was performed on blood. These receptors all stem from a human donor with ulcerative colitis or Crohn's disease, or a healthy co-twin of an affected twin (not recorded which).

CDR3: CASRQLDIQYF. The chain combines TRBV6-1 with TRBJ2-4. The CDR3 covers 11 residues. CDR1 is MNHNS and CDR2 is SASEGT in the germline V gene.

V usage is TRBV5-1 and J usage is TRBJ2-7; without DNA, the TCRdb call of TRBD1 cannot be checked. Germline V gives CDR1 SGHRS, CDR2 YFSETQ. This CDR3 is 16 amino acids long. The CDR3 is CASSLGGGQGAYEQYF.

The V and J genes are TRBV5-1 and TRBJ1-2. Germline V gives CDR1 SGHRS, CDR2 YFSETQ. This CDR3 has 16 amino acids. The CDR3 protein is CASSPQARGSNYGYTF.

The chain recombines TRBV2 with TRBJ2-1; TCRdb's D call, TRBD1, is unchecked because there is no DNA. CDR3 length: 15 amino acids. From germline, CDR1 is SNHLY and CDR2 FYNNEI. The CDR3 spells CASSEPRGQYNEQFF. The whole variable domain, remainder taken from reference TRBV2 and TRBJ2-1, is EPEVTQTPSHQVTQMGQEVILRCVPISNHLYFYWYRQILGQKVEFLVSFYNNEISEKSEIFDDQFSVERPDGSNFTLKIRSTKLEDSAMYFCASSEPRGQYNEQFFGPGTRLTVL.